Sequencing of this T cell receptor beta chain was carried out in a study of blood T cell repertoires in COVID-19. Study summary: Collection of acute and convalescent COVID-19 samples took place in the United States, Italy and Spain.

TCRdb's table, derived via immunoSEQ multiplex PCR, lists solely in-frame clones and lacks some. Of roughly 83,000 clones listed, 70% to 90% are singletons. CDR3 length: 14 residues. Germline-derived CDR1 and CDR2 are SNHLY and FYNNEI. The V gene end was trimmed by 6 bases and the J gene end by 5 bases; junction bases not matched to a gene: 9. This sequence was found in an older man with active or convalescent COVID-19. The J gene is TRBJ1-1, the V gene TRBV2; 7 nucleotides align to TRBD1. Specimen: peripheral blood. The CDR3 bases are TGTGCCAGCAGCGATACAGGGGTATGGACTGAAGCTTTCTTT. Protein: CASSDTGVWTEAFF.